The sequence of this TCR beta chain was determined in a study of T cells in Graves' hyperthyroidism and ophthalmopathy. The overall study: Before any treatment, at initial diagnosis, peripheral blood was collected. Whole-study findings and limits: Most clonotypes expanded in the thyroid (above 0.001) were also present in blood.

This clonotype was seen many times. Its specificity is unknown. Amplification of TCR beta CDR3 regions was performed using RNA transcripts as template. A first-round RT-PCR of the TCR CDR3 used the HTBI primer set. A single record per CDR3 protein comes from TCRdb applying MiXCR to the multiplex PCR reads. The table lists fewer than 450,000 distinct CDR3 sequences, about 18% of them singletons. CDR3 length equals 14 residues. The germline V gene encodes CDR1 SGHAT and CDR2 FQNNGV. Losses at the gene ends were 5 bases for V and 7 bases for J; bases not matched to a gene: 6. Patients with ophthalmopathy all had a Clinical Activity Score of at least 3, a NOSPECS grade of at least 4 and duration under 3 months. A roughly 10 ml volume of fresh peripheral blood provided the PBMCs.

This clonotype was obtained from a man younger than 30 with Graves' ophthalmopathy. What was sequenced was blood. The rearrangement joins TRBV11-2 to TRBJ2-1; 9 bases match TRBD2. The CDR3 here is CASSRPGLANEQFF. The DNA for the CDR3 is TGTGCCAGCAGCCGACCGGGACTAGCAAATGAGCAGTTCTTC.